This T cell receptor beta chain was captured in a study of regulatory T cells in long-lasting Graves disease. Library construction for TCR beta used iRepertoire HTBI primers and Arm-PCR of CDR3 regions. In TCRdb, the multiplex PCR reads were re-called with MiXCR into one record per CDR3 protein. The sample includes fewer than 350,000 distinct CDR3 sequences, about 18% of them seen just once. The CDR3 runs to 17 residues. The V end was cut by 0 bases, the J end by 0 bases, with 12 bases between. The germline V gene encodes CDR1 LNHNV and CDR2 YYDKDF (reference sequence). Time point defined: newly diagnosed GD, antithyroid drugs for less than 3 months. Extracted RNA from PBMCs served as the source of the TCR library. In its sample, this clonotype was seen a few times.

The receptor comes from a female donor with Graves disease. The source material was peripheral blood mononuclear cells (PBMCs), sampled at new diagnosis, from a patient treated with antithyroid drugs. The rearrangement links TRBV15 to TRBJ2-4; D not certain. CDR3 coding DNA: TGTGCCACCAGCAGAGAAGTAGGCGGTCTAGCCAAAAACATTCAGTACTTC. This translates into CATSREVGGLAKNIQYF.